What follows describes a single T cell receptor (beta chain). Its specificity is unknown. Each CDR3 protein is one row after TCRdb ran MiXCR on the RT-PCR reads. The table includes about 780,000 distinct CDR3 sequences, about 18% detected once. The sample originates from a study of response to subunit inactivated influenza vaccine. Whole-study results and caveats: Seasonal influenza vaccination, on each occasion, was suggested by the authors to recruit few new T cells.

This CDR3 has 12 amino acids. Between the trimmed V and J ends, which lost 4 bases and 4 bases, there was a span of 10 bases. Germline V gene data show CDR1 as SQVTM and CDR2 as ANQGSEA. The chain has TRBV29-1 and TRBJ2-5, with D maybe TRBD1 (5 bases). Material: PBMCs from blood, obtained about 5 days after vaccination. The clonotype originates from a man aged 50 to 60 who received an inactivated influenza vaccine. The CDR3 here is CSVGQGGETQYF. The CDR3 bases are TGCAGCGTTGGGCAGGGTGGAGAGACCCAGTACTTC.